The 32 T cell receptor beta chains listed next were all sequenced from one sample in a study of CD4+ T cells in melanoma. Assay: immunoSEQ multiplex PCR; the TCRdb copy retains only in-frame clones and omits some. There are some 110,000 clones in the sample; 80% to 95% occur only once, and approximately 3.5% lies in the top ten. Material: peripheral blood. These receptors all stem from a human donor with melanoma.

The chain couples TRBV16 to TRBJ1-1, with 7 bases matching TRBD1. From germline, CDR1 is KGHSY and CDR2 FQNENV. Losses at the gene ends were 4 bases for V and 2 bases for J; bases not matched to a gene: 4. The CDR3 has 14 residues. The CDR3 region has the DNA TGTGCCAGCAGCCTTTGGACAGGCAACACTGAAGCTTTCTTT. This translates into CASSLWTGNTEAFF. The entire variable domain, with the rest obtained from reference TRBV16 and TRBJ1-1, is as follows: GEEVAQTPKHLVRGEGQKAKLYCAPIKGHSYVFWYQQVLKNEFKFLISFQNENVFDETGMPKERFSAKCLPNSPCSLEIQATKLEDSAVYFCASSLWTGNTEAFFGQGTRLTVV.

The V call is TRBV2, the J call TRBJ1-3; no reliable D call. Trimming removed 3 bases at V and 0 bases at J, with 6 bases between. The V gene's germline CDR1 is SNHLY and CDR2 FYNNEI. This CDR3 region has 14 residues. The CDR3 spells CASSDQVSGNTIYF. CDR3 nucleotides: TGTGCCAGCAGTGATCAGGTCTCTGGAAACACCATATATTTT.

The chain uses TRBV7-2 and TRBJ2-4; D may be TRBD1 or TRBD2 (6 bases each). Germline assignment: CDR1 SGHTA and CDR2 FQGNSA. The V and J ends lost 0 bases and 6 bases respectively, with 15 bases between them. The CDR3 consists of 16 residues. CDR3 in DNA: TGTGCCAGCAGCTTAGCGCTCGGAGGAGGGGGAAACATTCAGTACTTC. As protein: CASSLALGGGGNIQYF. Using reference TRBV7-2 and TRBJ2-4 for the parts outside the CDR3, the full variable domain is GAGVSQSPSNKVTEKGKDVELRCDPISGHTALYWYRQSLGQGLEFLIYFQGNSAPDKSGLPSDRFSAERTGGSVSTLTIQRTQQEDSAVYLCASSLALGGGGNIQYFGAGTRLSVL.

J is TRBJ1-1 and V is TRBV7-8; D is unresolved. The germline V gene encodes CDR1 SGHVS and CDR2 FQNEAQ. The ends were cut back, 3 bases at V and 0 bases at J, with 8 bases in the middle. This CDR3 has 14 amino acids. DNA of the CDR3: TGTGCCAGCAGCTTGGGTCCCTTGAACACTGAAGCTTTCTTT. It yields the protein CASSLGPLNTEAFF.

This clone was picked up one time. The rearrangement links TRBV11-2 to TRBJ2-7; perhaps TRBD1 as D (5 bases). The CDR3 loop spans 17 amino acids. Germline V gene lookup returns CDR1 SGHAT and CDR2 FQNNGV. V lost 1 base to trimming and J lost 0 bases, with 16 bases between them. The CDR3 bases are TGTGCCAGCAGCTTAGGCCTGTATAAGGGGCTCTCCTACGAGCAGTACTTC. Translated, it gives CASSLGLYKGLSYEQYF.

This sequence joins TRBV9 and TRBJ2-7; TRBD1 agrees at 9 bases. Germline loops: CDR1 SGDLS, CDR2 YYNGEE. CDR3 length: 15 residues. J was trimmed by 5 bases and V by 0 bases; bases with no gene match: 6. As DNA, the CDR3 is TGTGCCAGCAGCGTAGCCGGGACAGGGATCCACGAGCAGTACTTC. Its protein product is CASSVAGTGIHEQYF.

This chain uses TRBV5-4 with TRBJ2-7; TRBD2 matches 9 bases. Germline trimming cut 3 bases from V and 7 bases from J; bases unmatched to any gene: 17. CDR1 is SGHNT, CDR2 YYREEE, per germline (reference sequence). This CDR3 is built from 17 residues. CDR3 loop: CASSSSRGSGRLWEQYF. CDR3 sequence (DNA): TGTGCCAGCAGCTCCTCGCGGGGTAGCGGGAGACTGTGGGAGCAGTACTTC.

The V call is TRBV30, the J call TRBJ1-2; no clear D gene. V was clipped by 0 bases and J by 1 base, with 15 bases between them. The CDR3 consists of 16 residues. Germline CDR1 GTSNPN, CDR2 SVGIG (reference sequence). The CDR3 DNA sequence: TGTGCCTGGAGTGTAGTAAGACGGGCAGATAACTATGGCTACACCTTC. It codes for CAWSVVRRADNYGYTF.

This rearrangement joins TRBV7-9 to TRBJ1-4; D remains ambiguous. The CDR3 is made up of 15 amino acids. V lost 5 bases and J 5 bases, leaving 15 bases between the germline ends. Germline V gene lookup returns CDR1 SEHNR and CDR2 FQNEAQ (reference sequence). The CDR3 DNA reads TGTGCCAGCAGCCCTCCAGGTTCGGGGAATGAAAAACTGTTTTTT. Translating it yields CASSPPGSGNEKLFF.

The chain employs TRBV4-1 and TRBJ2-3; D remains unclear. The CDR3 sequence is 16 residues long. Germline lookup yields CDR1 MGHRA and CDR2 YSYEKL. The germline V and J ends were trimmed by 2 bases and 4 bases, with 16 bases remaining between them. DNA for the CDR3: TGCGCCAGCAGCCAATACGCCCCCCCAAGGGCAGATACGCAGTATTTT. This sequence encodes CASSQYAPPRADTQYF.

J is TRBJ2-5 and V is TRBV5-4; D gene uncertain. The CDR3 extends over 15 amino acids. V was pared by 2 bases and J by 2 bases, with 13 bases between. Germline CDR1 and CDR2: SGHNT and YYREEE (reference sequence). CDR3 amino acids: CASSLRRPTQETQYF. The CDR3, as DNA: TGTGCCAGCAGCTTAAGGCGGCCCACGCAAGAGACCCAGTACTTC.

The V and J genes are TRBV5-8 and TRBJ1-2, with 7 bases lining up with TRBD1. V shed 0 bases and J 10 bases; nucleotides not matched to a gene: 6. Germline V lookup: CDR1 SGHTS, CDR2 YDEGEE. The CDR3 runs 13 residues. In DNA, the CDR3 is TGTGCCAGCAGCTTGGATCGGACAGGATACTACACCTTC. Residues: CASSLDRTGYYTF.

This clone was recorded once. The V call is TRBV29-1, the J call TRBJ2-5; no definite D call. Germline values: CDR1 SQVTM, CDR2 ANQGSEA. The CDR3 consists of 13 residues. Trimming took 4 bases from V and 5 from J, leaving 14 bases between them. CDR3 residues: CSVADGLGETQYF. CDR3 DNA sequence: TGCAGCGTTGCCGACGGCCTCGGGGAGACCCAGTACTTC.

The J gene is TRBJ2-7, the V gene TRBV7-2; D is perhaps TRBD1 or TRBD2 (5 bases each). The germline V and J ends were trimmed by 7 bases and 1 base, with 14 bases remaining between them. The CDR3 contains 14 residues. Germline V lookup: CDR1 SGHTA, CDR2 FQGNSA. The CDR3 region is CASTPEGRSYEQYF. Written as DNA, the CDR3 is TGTGCCAGCACCCCAGAGGGGAGATCCTACGAGCAGTACTTC.

In its sample, this clone was seen once. The chain employs TRBV5-3 and TRBJ2-7; TRBD1 agrees at 8 bases. TRBV5-3 is known as an ORF, though its function is uncertain. The CDR3 runs 14 residues. Germline trimming cut 3 bases from V and 5 bases from J; bases unmatched to any gene: 7. The CDR3 spells CARSSRTGSHEQYF. The DNA for the CDR3 is TGTGCCAGAAGCTCGAGGACAGGGTCCCACGAGCAGTACTTC.

The chain has TRBV6-5 and TRBJ1-5; the D gene is possibly TRBD1 (5 bases). The CDR3 contains 14 residues. Trimming took off 8 bases at V and 1 base at J, with 12 bases between the two ends. Germline V gene lookup returns CDR1 MNHEY and CDR2 SVGAGI. This CDR3 is CASRAGTSNQPQHF. The CDR3 coding sequence is TGTGCCAGCCGAGCCGGGACCAGCAATCAGCCCCAGCATTTT.

The chain links TRBV5-4 to TRBJ2-2; TRBD1 aligns across 9 bases. The ends lost 3 bases at V and 0 bases at J; junction bases unmatched: 3. CDR1 is SGHNT and CDR2 is YYREEE in the germline V gene (reference sequence). The CDR3 loop spans 16 amino acids. CDR3 protein: CASSWGQGANTGELFF. The CDR3 DNA reads as TGTGCCAGCAGCTGGGGACAGGGCGCGAACACCGGGGAGCTGTTTTTT.

This sequence joins TRBV13 and TRBJ2-5, with a possible D match to TRBD2 (5 bases). This CDR3 has 14 residues. Trimming cost V 4 bases and J 1 base, with 10 bases left between them. Germline V gene data show CDR1 as PRHDT and CDR2 as FYEKMQ (reference sequence). The CDR3 sequence is CASSSPGFQETQYF. The CDR3 DNA reads TGTGCCAGCAGCTCCCCGGGGTTCCAAGAGACCCAGTACTTC.

This clone was seen a single time. This rearrangement joins TRBV6-4 to TRBJ1-1; D uncertain. Germline V gene lookup returns CDR1 MRHNA and CDR2 SNTAGT. This CDR3 comprises 13 residues. The V end lost 4 bases, the J end lost 5 bases, and 11 bases lay between the germline ends. The CDR3 spells CASSGESGTEAFF. As DNA, the CDR3 is TGTGCCAGCAGTGGGGAGTCCGGGACTGAAGCTTTCTTT.

The V gene is TRBV18, the J gene TRBJ2-7; 9 nucleotides line up with TRBD1. Per the germline V gene, CDR1 is KGHSH and CDR2 is LQKENI. Losses at the gene ends were 5 bases for V and 4 bases for J; bases not matched to a gene: 9. CDR3 length equals 15 residues. CDR3 in DNA: TGTGCCAGCTCAGCCGGACAGGGGACGCTATACGAGCAGTACTTC. Amino acid sequence: CASSAGQGTLYEQYF.

The chain has TRBV4-1 and TRBJ1-5, with TRBD1 as a possible D gene (5 bases). Germline V CDR1 and CDR2: MGHRA, YSYEKL. The CDR3 extends over 16 amino acids. V shed 3 bases and J shed 1 base, with 13 bases lying between them. The CDR3 nucleotides read TGCGCCAGCAGCCAGCGTACAGGCTTCAGCAATCAGCCCCAGCATTTT. Protein product: CASSQRTGFSNQPQHF.

This chain connects TRBV4-3 to TRBJ2-2, with a possible D match to TRBD2 (5 bases). This CDR3 has 16 amino acids. Germline CDR1 reads LGHNA; CDR2 reads YSLEER. V lost 1 base and J lost 6, with 15 bases in between. This CDR3 is CASSQGGRRGSGELFF. DNA of the CDR3: TGCGCCAGCAGCCAAGGAGGGAGACGAGGGTCCGGGGAGCTGTTTTTT.

V is TRBV5-1 and J is TRBJ1-3; D not certain. This CDR3 contains 16 residues. V gave up 0 bases and J gave up 0 bases, with 10 bases separating them. Germline CDR1 is SGHRS and CDR2 is YFSETQ. CDR3 protein: CASSLVGVGSGNTIYF. The CDR3 coding sequence is TGCGCCAGCAGCTTGGTAGGCGTGGGCTCTGGAAACACCATATATTTT.

The chain is built from TRBV13 and TRBJ2-3, with D hard to call. The germline V gene has CDR1 PRHDT and CDR2 FYEKMQ (reference sequence). The ends were cut back, 5 bases at V and 8 bases at J, with 8 bases in the middle. CDR3 length: 11 amino acids. The CDR3 DNA sequence: TGTGCCAGCAGCAAAGAGAGTACGCAGTATTTT. Translating it yields CASSKESTQYF.

The chain combines TRBV27 with TRBJ2-7; 7 nucleotides match TRBD1. V lost 8 bases, J lost 2 bases, and 9 bases stayed unmatched. There are 14 residues in the CDR3. Germline CDR1 MNHEY, CDR2 SMNVEV (reference sequence). CDR3 sequence reads: CASQDRVGPYEQYF. CDR3 nucleotide sequence: TGTGCCAGCCAAGACAGGGTAGGTCCCTACGAGCAGTACTTC.

The sample holds one count of this clone. V is TRBV4-3 and J is TRBJ1-6; 8 bases agree with TRBD1. The germline gives CDR1 LGHNA, CDR2 YSLEER. The CDR3 has 18 residues. J was trimmed by 4 bases and V by 0 bases; bases with no gene match: 8. The CDR3 reads CASSQDPGRGLYNSPLHF. The DNA for the CDR3 is TGCGCCAGCAGCCAAGATCCCGGCAGGGGGCTGTATAATTCACCCCTCCACTTT.

The genes are TRBV6-6 and TRBJ1-5; TRBD1 matches at 8 bases. CDR3 length: 14 amino acids. CDR1 is MNHNY and CDR2 is SVGAGI in the germline V gene (reference sequence). The V gene end was trimmed by 6 bases and the J gene end by 4 bases; junction bases not matched to a gene: 5. The CDR3: CASSPGQGNQPQHF. In DNA form, the CDR3 reads TGTGCCAGCAGCCCCGGACAGGGAAATCAGCCCCAGCATTTT.

V gene TRBV6-6 combines with J gene TRBJ1-1, with 7 bases lining up with TRBD1. The CDR3 length is 13 residues. V dropped 0 bases and J dropped 5; count of bases not matched to a gene: 0. Per the germline V gene, CDR1 is MNHNY and CDR2 is SVGAGI (reference sequence). CDR3 sequence (DNA): TGTGCCAGCAGTTACTCGACAGGGACTGAAGCTTTCTTT. It translates to CASSYSTGTEAFF.

The V and J genes are TRBV25-1 and TRBJ1-2; 7 bases fit TRBD1. V trimming: 2 bases; J trimming: 7 bases; junction bases outside the gene matches: 4. The germline V gene encodes CDR1 MGHDK and CDR2 SYGVNS. This CDR3 contains 13 residues. The DNA of the CDR3 is TGTGCCAGCAGTGAAAGGGGGCCGGGTGGCTACACCTTC. It specifies CASSERGPGGYTF.

J is TRBJ2-7 and V is TRBV4-1, with TRBD2 matching over 10 bases. The CDR3 is made up of 14 amino acids. The germline V gene encodes CDR1 MGHRA and CDR2 YSYEKL. The junction had 3 bases not matched to a gene; V was cut back by 1 base and J by 6 bases. CDR3 loop: CASSQVAGGSEQYF. As DNA, the CDR3 is TGCGCCAGCAGCCAAGTAGCGGGAGGCTCCGAGCAGTACTTC.

The rearrangement joins TRBV27 to TRBJ2-5, with D unclear. Germline values: CDR1 MNHEY, CDR2 SMNVEV (reference sequence). V was cut by 7 bases and J by 5 bases, with 14 bases left in between. The CDR3 is made up of 13 amino acids. CDR3 protein: CASTSLERETQYF. In DNA form, the CDR3 reads TGTGCCAGCACCAGTTTAGAGAGGGAGACCCAGTACTTC.

This sequence joins TRBV7-5 and TRBJ1-1. TRBV7-5 represents a pseudogene. The CDR3 spans 14 residues. CDR3 protein: CVRSLVERNTEAFF. The CDR3, as DNA: TGTGTCAGAAGCTTAGTTGAGAGGAACACTGAAGCTTTCTTT.